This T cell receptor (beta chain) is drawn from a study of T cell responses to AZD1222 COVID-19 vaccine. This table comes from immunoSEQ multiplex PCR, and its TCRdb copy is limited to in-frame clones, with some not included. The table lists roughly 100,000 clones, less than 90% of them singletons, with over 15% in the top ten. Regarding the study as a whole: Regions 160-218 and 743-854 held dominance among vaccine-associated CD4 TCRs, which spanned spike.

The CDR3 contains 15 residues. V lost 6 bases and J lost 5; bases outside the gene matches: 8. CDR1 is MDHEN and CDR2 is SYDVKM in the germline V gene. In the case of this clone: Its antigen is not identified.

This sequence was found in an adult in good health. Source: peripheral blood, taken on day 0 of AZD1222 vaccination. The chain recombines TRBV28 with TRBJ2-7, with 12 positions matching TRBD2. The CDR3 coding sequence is TGTGCCAGCAGCAGGACTAGCGGGAAAGTCCACGAGCAGTACTTC. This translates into CASSRTSGKVHEQYF.